These T cell receptor beta chains were read from a single sample in a study of T cell responses to AZD1222 COVID-19 vaccine. Sequenced by immunoSEQ multiplex PCR; TCRdb stores in-frame clones only, minus some. This sample yields 90,000 to 120,000 clones, of which roughly 90% are seen a single time; 1.2% belongs to the top ten. The sample in question was peripheral blood, obtained on day 0 of AZD1222 vaccination. The origin of the receptors is an adult in good health. Both conserved end residues are trimmed from each CDR3.

TRBJ2-7 | TRBV9 | ASSVAPSSYEQY
TRBJ1-6 | TRBV30 | AWSRSEDSPLH
TRBJ2-2 | TRBV28 | ASCSLTSGRAGELF
TRBJ2-5 | TRBV5-1 | ASSLVLEGGETQY
TRBJ1-6 | TRBV13 | ASSLGPFYNSPLH
TRBJ1-4 | TRBV10-3 | AISESQGRANEKLF
TRBJ2-7 | TRBV13 | ASSQDRTYEQY
TRBJ2-3 | TRBV5-4 | ASSLVASGSTDTQY
TRBJ1-2 | TRBV5-4 | ASSPRTGDIDGYT
TRBJ2-6 | TRBV9 | ASSVVRAGANVLT
TRBJ1-1 | TRBV6-5 | ASSYLTGTEAF
TRBJ1-1 | TRBV19 | ASSQGQQYTEAF
TRBJ2-7 | TRBV19 | ASSIGGIGQSYEQY
TRBJ1-5 | TRBV5-6 | ASSLGQGANSNQPQH
TRBJ2-3 | TRBV9 | ASSVEGGTDTQY
TRBJ1-3 | TRBV19 | ASSPFDREGNTIY
TRBJ2-2 | TRBV6-2/TRBV6-3 | ASSKQDGITGELF
TRBJ1-5 | TRBV9 | ASSWGANQPQH
TRBJ2-3 | TRBV7-6 | ASSQSGGLSDTQY
TRBJ2-7 | TRBV6-5 | ASSSHPGGALGEQY
TRBJ1-6 | TRBV27 | ASSFATGAGNSPLH
TRBJ2-5 | TRBV11-2 | ASSPRGETQY
TRBJ1-1 | TRBV5-1 | ASSFGGFFNTEAF
TRBJ1-2 | TRBV6-1 | ASSEQGANYGYT
TRBJ1-1 | TRBV27 | ASSPRTRRNTEAF
TRBJ1-1 | TRBV12-3/TRBV12-4 | ASSLLDTEAF
TRBJ1-1 | TRBV7-6 | ASSSGQSFTEAF
TRBJ2-1 | TRBV6-5 | ASSYGDQNFVEQF
TRBJ2-3 | TRBV7-2 | ASSSRTSGYTDTQY
TRBJ2-1 | TRBV19 | ASSIEGLVYNEQF
TRBJ1-5 | TRBV10-3 | AISLGDQPQH
TRBJ2-6 | TRBV6-2/TRBV6-3 | ASSPDSGANVLT
TRBJ1-3 | TRBV3-1/TRBV3-2 | ASSQQGLGNTIY
TRBJ1-5 | TRBV2 | ASRTTRGNQPQH
TRBJ1-2 | TRBV11-1 | ASSLAGTGGGYT
TRBJ2-2 | TRBV28 | ATDRGLTGELF
TRBJ2-7 | TRBV28 | ASSEGVHEQY
TRBJ1-2 | TRBV14 | ASSQEGSRYGYT
TRBJ2-2 | TRBV28 | ATQASNTGELF
TRBJ2-3 | TRBV24-1 | ATSDGDRAATDTQY